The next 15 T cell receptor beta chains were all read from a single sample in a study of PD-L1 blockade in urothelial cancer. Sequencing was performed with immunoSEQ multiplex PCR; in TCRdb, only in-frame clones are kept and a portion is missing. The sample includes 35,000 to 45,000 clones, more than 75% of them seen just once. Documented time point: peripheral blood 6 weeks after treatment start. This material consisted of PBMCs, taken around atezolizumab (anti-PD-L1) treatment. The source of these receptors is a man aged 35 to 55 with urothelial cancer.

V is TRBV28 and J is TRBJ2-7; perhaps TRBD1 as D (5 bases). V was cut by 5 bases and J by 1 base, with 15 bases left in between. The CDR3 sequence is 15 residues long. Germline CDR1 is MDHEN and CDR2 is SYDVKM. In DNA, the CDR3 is TGTGCCAGCAGTCGCCCCGGCAGGGCGTCCTACGAGCAGTACTTC. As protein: CASSRPGRASYEQYF.

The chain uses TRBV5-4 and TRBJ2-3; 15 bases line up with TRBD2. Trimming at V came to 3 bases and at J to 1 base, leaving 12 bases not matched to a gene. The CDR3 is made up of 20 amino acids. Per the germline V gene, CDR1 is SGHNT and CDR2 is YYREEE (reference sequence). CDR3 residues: CASSWGGLAGGSLGTDTQYF. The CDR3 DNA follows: TGTGCCAGCAGCTGGGGTGGACTAGCGGGAGGGTCCCTGGGCACAGATACGCAGTATTTT.

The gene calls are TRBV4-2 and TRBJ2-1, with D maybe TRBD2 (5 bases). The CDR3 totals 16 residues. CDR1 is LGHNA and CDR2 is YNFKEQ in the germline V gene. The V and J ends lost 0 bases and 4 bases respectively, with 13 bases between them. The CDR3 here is CASSQERLAPYNEQFF. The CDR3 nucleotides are TGTGCCAGCAGCCAAGAACGTCTAGCTCCATACAATGAGCAGTTCTTC.

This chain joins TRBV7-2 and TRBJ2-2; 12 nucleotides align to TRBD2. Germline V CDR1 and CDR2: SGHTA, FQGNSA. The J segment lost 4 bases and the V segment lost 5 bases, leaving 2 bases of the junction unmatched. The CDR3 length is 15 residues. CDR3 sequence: CASSVLAGGTGELFF. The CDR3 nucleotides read TGTGCCAGCAGCGTACTAGCGGGGGGCACCGGGGAGCTGTTTTTT.

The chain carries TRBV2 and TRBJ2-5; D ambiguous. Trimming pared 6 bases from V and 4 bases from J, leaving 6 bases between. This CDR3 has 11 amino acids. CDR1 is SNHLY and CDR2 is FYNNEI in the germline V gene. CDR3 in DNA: TGTGCCAGCAGGAGAATAGAGACCCAGTACTTC. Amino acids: CASRRIETQYF.

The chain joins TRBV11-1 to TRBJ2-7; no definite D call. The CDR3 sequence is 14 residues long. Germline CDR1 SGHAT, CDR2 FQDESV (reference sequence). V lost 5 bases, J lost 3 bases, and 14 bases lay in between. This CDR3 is CASSGPPPLYEQYF. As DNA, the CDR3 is TGTGCCAGCAGCGGGCCCCCCCCGCTCTACGAGCAGTACTTC.

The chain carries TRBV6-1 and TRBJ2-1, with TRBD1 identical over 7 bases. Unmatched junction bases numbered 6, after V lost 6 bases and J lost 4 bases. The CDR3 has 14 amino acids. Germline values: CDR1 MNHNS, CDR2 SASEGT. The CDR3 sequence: CASSNRGRYNEQFF. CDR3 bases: TGTGCCAGCAGCAACAGGGGACGGTACAATGAGCAGTTCTTC.

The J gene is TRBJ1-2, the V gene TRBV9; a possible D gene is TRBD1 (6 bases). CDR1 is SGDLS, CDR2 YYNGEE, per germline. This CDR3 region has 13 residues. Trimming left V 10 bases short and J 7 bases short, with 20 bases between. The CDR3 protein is CACWDTQCCGYTF. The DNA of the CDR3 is TGTGCCTGCTGGGACACCCAGTGTTGTGGCTACACCTTC.

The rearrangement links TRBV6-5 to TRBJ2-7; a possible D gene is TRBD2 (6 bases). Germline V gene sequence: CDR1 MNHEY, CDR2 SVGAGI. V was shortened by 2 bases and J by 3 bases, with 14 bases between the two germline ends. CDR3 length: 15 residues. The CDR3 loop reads CASSYRRGGSYEQYF. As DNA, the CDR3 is TGTGCCAGCAGTTACAGGAGGGGAGGTAGCTACGAGCAGTACTTC.

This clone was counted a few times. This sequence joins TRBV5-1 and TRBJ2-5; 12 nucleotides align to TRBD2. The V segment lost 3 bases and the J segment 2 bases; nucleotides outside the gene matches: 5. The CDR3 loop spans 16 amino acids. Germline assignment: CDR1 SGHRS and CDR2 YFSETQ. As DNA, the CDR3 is TGCGCCAGCAGCTCGGGGACTAGCGGGCCTCAAGAGACCCAGTACTTC. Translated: CASSSGTSGPQETQYF.

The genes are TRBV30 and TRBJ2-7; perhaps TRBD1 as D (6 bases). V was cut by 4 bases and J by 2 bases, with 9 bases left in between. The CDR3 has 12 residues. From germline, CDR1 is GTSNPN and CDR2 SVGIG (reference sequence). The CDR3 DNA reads TGTGCCTGGAAGGGGGACCCCTACGAGCAGTACTTC. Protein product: CAWKGDPYEQYF.

The CDR3 region is CASSLLPQGFNEQFF. In DNA, the CDR3 is TGTGCCAGCAGCTTGTTACCACAGGGGTTTAATGAGCAGTTCTTC. The chain combines TRBV5-6 with TRBJ2-1; 7 nucleotides line up with TRBD1. Germline V gene data show CDR1 as SGHDT and CDR2 as YYEEEE. V lost 1 base and J lost 7; bases outside the gene matches: 8. The CDR3 has 15 residues.

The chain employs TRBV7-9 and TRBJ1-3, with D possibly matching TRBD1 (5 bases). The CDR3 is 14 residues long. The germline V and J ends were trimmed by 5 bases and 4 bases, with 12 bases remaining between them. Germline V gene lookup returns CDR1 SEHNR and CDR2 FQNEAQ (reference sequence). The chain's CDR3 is CASSPYGAGNTIYF. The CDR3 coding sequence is TGTGCCAGCAGCCCCTATGGGGCGGGAAACACCATATATTTT.

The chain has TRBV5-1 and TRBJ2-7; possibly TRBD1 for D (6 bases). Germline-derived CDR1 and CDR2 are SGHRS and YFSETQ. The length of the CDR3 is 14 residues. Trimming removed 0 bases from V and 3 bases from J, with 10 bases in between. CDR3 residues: CASSLGQGNYEQYF. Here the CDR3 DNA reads TGCGCCAGCAGCTTGGGCCAGGGGAACTACGAGCAGTACTTC. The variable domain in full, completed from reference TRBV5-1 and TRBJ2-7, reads KAGVTQTPRYLIKTRGQQVTLSCSPISGHRSVSWYQQTPGQGLQFLFEYFSETQRNKGNFPGRFSGRQFSNSRSEMNVSTLELGDSALYLCASSLGQGNYEQYFGPGTRLTVT.

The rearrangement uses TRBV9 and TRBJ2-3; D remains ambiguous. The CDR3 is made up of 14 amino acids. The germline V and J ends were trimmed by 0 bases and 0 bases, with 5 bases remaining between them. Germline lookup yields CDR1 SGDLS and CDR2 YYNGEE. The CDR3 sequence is CASSVVMSTDTQYF. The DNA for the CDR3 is TGTGCCAGCAGCGTAGTAATGAGCACAGATACGCAGTATTTT.